The sample holds a few counts of the clone carrying this T cell receptor (beta chain). Germline lookup yields CDR1 ENHRY and CDR2 SYGVKD. V shed 0 bases and J shed 6 bases, with 8 bases lying between them. The CDR3 has 14 residues. Each CDR3 protein is one row after TCRdb ran MiXCR on the RT-PCR reads. Here the sample spans about 540,000 distinct CDR3 sequences, around a quarter being singletons. This sample is drawn from a study of response to subunit inactivated influenza vaccine. The sample was also linked to a second study, of T cells expressing NK-cell markers. This second study notes: 5'RACE template switching with UMIs generated TCR beta cDNA. Of the CD8+ T cell pool in five or six donors, roughly 1.0-7.5% was accounted for by dominant NKG2C+ clonotypes. These clonotypes, the leaders elsewhere, also led the CD3+CD56-NKG2C+ fraction in a few donors.

The sequence derives from a man between 45 and 60 years old who received an inactivated influenza vaccine. This specimen was CD4+ T cells sorted from PBMCs, taken 11 to 12 days after vaccination. The V gene is TRBV10-3, the J gene TRBJ2-2, with D perhaps TRBD2 (5 bases). CDR3 in DNA: TGTGCCATCAGTGAGTCTACGGGATCCGGGGAGCTGTTTTTT. It codes for CAISESTGSGELFF.